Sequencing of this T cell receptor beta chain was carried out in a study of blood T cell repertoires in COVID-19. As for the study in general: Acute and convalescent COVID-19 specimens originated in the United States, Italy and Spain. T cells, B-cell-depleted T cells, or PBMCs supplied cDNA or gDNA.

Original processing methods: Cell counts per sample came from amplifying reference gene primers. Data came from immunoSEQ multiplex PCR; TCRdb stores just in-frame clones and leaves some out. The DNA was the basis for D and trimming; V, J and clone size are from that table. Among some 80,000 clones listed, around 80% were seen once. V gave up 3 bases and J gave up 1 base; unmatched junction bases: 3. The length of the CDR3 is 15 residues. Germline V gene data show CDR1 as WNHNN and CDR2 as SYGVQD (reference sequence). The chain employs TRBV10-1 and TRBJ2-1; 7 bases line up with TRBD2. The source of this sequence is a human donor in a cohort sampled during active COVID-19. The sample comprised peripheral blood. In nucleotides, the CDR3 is TGCGCCAGCAGTGACCGCGGGGGTTCCTACAATGAGCAGTTCTTC. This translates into CASSDRGGSYNEQFF.